One sample yielded the 24 T cell receptor beta chains listed below, sequenced in a study of T cells in Graves' hyperthyroidism and ophthalmopathy. TCR beta CDR3 region amplification was performed from RNA transcripts. Primed by the HTBI set, a first-round RT-PCR was run on the TCR CDR3. TCRdb independently ran MiXCR on the multiplex PCR reads; one entry per CDR3 protein. The sample carries about 380,000 distinct CDR3 sequences, roughly 14% recorded once. The sequenced material came from blood. The receptors stem from a man aged 30 to 39 with Graves' hyperthyroidism that later progressed to Graves' ophthalmopathy.

This clonotype occurred a few times. At one of its ends the junction is not consistent with the germline gene, which may arise from a read error. J is TRBJ2-2 and V is TRBV7-7; TRBD2 agrees at 7 bases. Germline V gene data show CDR1 as SSHAT and CDR2 as FNYEAQ (reference sequence). This CDR3 contains 16 residues. CDR3 in amino acids: CASSLGRGSYTGELFF. The DNA for the CDR3 is TGTGCTAGCAGCTTAGGGAGGGGTTCGTACACCGGGGAGCTGTTTTTT.

In the case of this clonotype: A read error may account for a junction end that differs from germline. V and J are TRBV6-2 or TRBV6-3 and TRBJ2-6; 9 bases line up with TRBD1. CDR1 is MNHEY, CDR2 SVGEGT, per germline. The CDR3 runs to 17 residues. CDR3 loop: CASSYGTGTSGTNVLTF. The CDR3, as DNA: TGTGCCAGCAGTTACGGGACAGGGACCTCTGGGACCAACGTCCTGACTTTC.

This clonotype was detected a few times. This chain joins TRBV5-1 and TRBJ2-5, with 12 bases lining up with TRBD2. The CDR3 consists of 16 residues. With V trimmed by 1 base and J by 1 base, 2 bases remained unmatched. Germline V CDR1 and CDR2: SGHRS, YFSETQ. The CDR3 loop is CASSLPSGGAQETQYF. CDR3 in DNA: TGCGCCAGCAGCTTGCCTAGCGGGGGGGCCCAAGAGACCCAGTACTTC.

This clonotype was seen ten or more times. The chain recombines TRBV12-5 with TRBJ1-3, with 11 bases fitting TRBD1. With V trimmed by 3 bases and J by 2 bases, 9 bases remained unmatched. The germline V gene has CDR1 LGHNT and CDR2 FRNRAP. The length of the CDR3 is 18 residues. CDR3 nucleotides: TGTGCTAGTGGTTTTTTGGACAGGGGGCTTCAGACTGGAAACACCATATATTTT. Residues: CASGFLDRGLQTGNTIYF. Drawing the rest from reference TRBV12-5 and TRBJ1-3, the complete variable domain is DARVTQTPRHKVTEMGQEVTMRCQPILGHNTVFWYRQTMMQGLELLAYFRNRAPLDDSGMPKDRFSAEMPDATLATLKIQPSEPRDSAVYFCASGFLDRGLQTGNTIYFGEGSWLTVV.

V and J are TRBV20-1 and TRBJ2-5, with D possibly TRBD2 on 5 matching bases. This CDR3 is 11 amino acids long. Trimming took off 6 bases at V and 5 bases at J, with 10 bases between the two ends. Germline CDR1 is DFQATT and CDR2 is SNEGSKA (reference sequence). This CDR3 is CSAHPGETQYF. The CDR3, as DNA: TGCAGTGCCCACCCGGGGGAGACCCAGTACTTC.

This clonotype was detected many times. V gene TRBV28 combines with J gene TRBJ1-5, with D possibly being TRBD1 (6 bases). Trimming left V 5 bases short and J 0 bases short, with 14 bases between. Per germline, CDR1 MDHEN and CDR2 SYDVKM. The CDR3 runs to 16 residues. The CDR3 coding sequence is TGTGCCAGCAGTCGAACGGACAGCGATAGCAATCAGCCCCAGCATTTT. It is translated as CASSRTDSDSNQPQHF.

This clonotype was picked up many times. The V gene is TRBV12-3 or TRBV12-4, the J gene TRBJ2-4; tentative D call: TRBD1 (5 bases). The CDR3 covers 14 residues. V lost 7 bases and J lost 0, with 10 bases in between. CDR3 DNA sequence: TGTGCCAGCACCCAGGGTCTAGCCAAAAACATTCAGTACTTC. Its translation is CASTQGLAKNIQYF.

CDR3 residues: CASSDPGQGATYEQYF. CDR3 bases: TGTGCCAGCAGTGACCCCGGACAGGGGGCAACCTACGAGCAGTACTTC. The gene calls are TRBV28 and TRBJ2-7; 11 bases line up with TRBD1. Trimming at V came to 5 bases and at J to 2 bases, leaving 8 bases not matched to a gene. Germline CDR1 is MDHEN and CDR2 is SYDVKM. The CDR3 extends over 16 amino acids. Together with reference TRBV28 and TRBJ2-7, the CDR3 gives the full variable domain: DVKVTQSSRYLVKRTGEKVFLECVQDMDHENMFWYRQDPGLGLRLIYFSYDVKMKEKGDIPEGYSVSREKKERFSLILESASTNQTSMYLCASSDPGQGATYEQYFGPGTRLTVT.

This clonotype was counted a few times. J is TRBJ1-2 and V is TRBV6-1; possibly TRBD1 for D (5 bases). Germline V gene data show CDR1 as MNHNS and CDR2 as SASEGT. V dropped 1 base and J dropped 2 bases, with 8 bases sitting between them. CDR3 length: 14 residues. CDR3 DNA sequence: TGTGCCAGCAGTGAAGTGGAGGGGAACTATGGCTACACCTTC. Protein product: CASSEVEGNYGYTF.

The chain recombines TRBV5-4 with TRBJ2-2; D is undetermined. CDR1 and CDR2 from the germline V gene are SGHNT and YYREEE (reference sequence). The length of the CDR3 is 15 residues. Trimming shortened V by 4 bases and J by 0 bases, and 10 bases separated the two germline ends. This CDR3 is CASSQHQANTGELFF. DNA for the CDR3: TGTGCCAGCAGCCAACACCAAGCGAACACCGGGGAGCTGTTTTTT.

This clonotype was seen a few times. V and J are TRBV6-1 and TRBJ1-5, with a tentative D call TRBD1 (6 bases). The CDR3 covers 14 residues. Trimming removed 2 bases from V and 5 bases from J, with 10 bases in between. Looked up from germline, CDR1 is MNHNS and CDR2 is SASEGT. The CDR3 DNA is TGTGCCAGCAGTGAACAACAGGGATATCAGCCCCAGCATTTT. This encodes CASSEQQGYQPQHF.

The rearrangement uses TRBV4-1 and TRBJ1-4, with D possibly TRBD1 on 6 matching bases. This CDR3 is built from 14 residues. The germline CDR1 and CDR2 sequences are MGHRA and YSYEKL. Trimming removed 5 bases from V and 4 bases from J, with 11 bases in between. CDR3 in DNA: TGCGCCAGCAGCTTCCGACAGGTTAATGAAAAACTGTTTTTT. Protein sequence: CASSFRQVNEKLFF.

There are a few counts of this clonotype. This sequence joins TRBV3-1 and TRBJ2-1; 10 nucleotides agree with TRBD2. Germline CDR1 is LGHDT and CDR2 is YNNKEL (reference sequence). The CDR3 is 18 amino acids. The V segment lost 1 base and the J segment 2 bases; nucleotides outside the gene matches: 8. The CDR3 DNA reads as TGTGCCAGCAGCCAAGTGAGCGGGGGGGCCTTTACCTACAATGAGCAGTTCTTC. Translation: CASSQVSGGAFTYNEQFF.

To note about this clonotype: Just one base apart from a much larger clone, this may be a read error. The genes are TRBV7-9 and TRBJ2-7, with D maybe TRBD2 (5 bases). V was cut by 3 bases and J by 3 bases, with 6 bases left in between. Germline loops: CDR1 SEHNR, CDR2 FQNEAQ (reference sequence). The CDR3 is 12 residues long. The CDR3 region is CASSFGDYEQYF. CDR3 bases: TGTGCCAGCAGCTTCGGGGACTACGAGCAGTACTTC.

This clonotype was observed at least ten times. The genes are TRBV7-9 and TRBJ2-1, with 8 bases matching TRBD2. V trimming: 5 bases; J trimming: 0 bases; junction bases outside the gene matches: 3. Germline V lookup: CDR1 SEHNR, CDR2 FQNEAQ (reference sequence). The CDR3 loop spans 15 amino acids. Here the CDR3 reads CASSVSGSSYNEQFF. The CDR3, as DNA: TGTGCCAGCAGCGTAAGCGGGAGCTCCTACAATGAGCAGTTCTTC.

The chain uses TRBV20-1 and TRBJ2-3; D tentatively reads TRBD1 or TRBD2 (5 bases each). Germline V lookup: CDR1 DFQATT, CDR2 SNEGSKA (reference sequence). Trimming shortened V by 3 bases and J by 5 bases, and 15 bases separated the two germline ends. This CDR3 comprises 14 residues. CDR3 nucleotides: TGCAGTGCTAGGGGGCCGAGGGTAAGAGATACGCAGTATTTT. This sequence encodes CSARGPRVRDTQYF.

This clonotype was picked up many times. The rearrangement uses TRBV2 and TRBJ1-2, with 7 bases that match TRBD1. CDR1 is SNHLY, CDR2 FYNNEI, per germline. The CDR3 contains 15 residues. V lost 6 bases and J lost 4; bases outside the gene matches: 11. The CDR3 is CASSKETGRSYGYTF. In nucleotides, the CDR3 is TGTGCCAGCAGCAAAGAGACAGGGAGGAGCTATGGCTACACCTTC.

For the CDR3, the DNA is TGTGCCAGCAATGACAATTACAATGAGCAGTTCTTC. Its translation is CASNDNYNEQFF. The chain has TRBV12-3 or TRBV12-4 and TRBJ2-1; D not certain. V shed 7 bases and J shed 4 bases, with 8 bases lying between them. The CDR3 has 12 residues.

This clonotype has a count of ten or more. This chain connects TRBV6-1 to TRBJ1-1, with a tentative D call TRBD1 (5 bases). V was cut by 6 bases and J by 0 bases, with 8 bases left in between. Germline assignment: CDR1 MNHNS and CDR2 SASEGT. This CDR3 has 13 amino acids. DNA of the CDR3: TGTGCCAGCAGCTGGACATTGAACACTGAAGCTTTCTTT. It is translated as CASSWTLNTEAFF.

In its sample, this clonotype was seen a few times. The CDR3: CASSRMTGSLPTFGYTF. The CDR3 DNA sequence: TGTGCCAGCAGTCGCATGACAGGGTCCCTCCCCACCTTTGGCTACACCTTC. This chain links TRBV6-1 with TRBJ1-2; 7 bases map to TRBD1. Per the germline V gene, CDR1 is MNHNS and CDR2 is SASEGT. With 5 bases clipped from V and 7 bases from J, the junction kept 19 bases outside the gene matches. The CDR3 length is 17 residues.

The CDR3 loop is CASGVGLNTEAFF. CDR3 bases: TGTGCCAGCGGCGTGGGGTTGAACACTGAAGCTTTCTTT. The V call is TRBV27, the J call TRBJ1-1; the D is unclear. Per the germline V gene, CDR1 is MNHEY and CDR2 is SMNVEV (reference sequence). V gave up 8 bases and J gave up 0 bases, with 10 bases separating them. The CDR3 length is 13 residues.

The sample holds many counts of this clonotype. The chain employs TRBV7-2 and TRBJ2-4; 8 bases agree with TRBD2. Per the germline V gene, CDR1 is SGHTA and CDR2 is FQGNSA. The junction had 9 bases not matched to a gene; V was cut back by 1 base and J by 7 bases. This CDR3 is 16 amino acids long. The CDR3: CASSLVPSGPGNIQYF. The CDR3, as DNA: TGTGCCAGCAGCTTAGTGCCTAGCGGGCCCGGGAACATTCAGTACTTC.

In its sample, this clonotype was seen many times. The V gene is TRBV7-9, the J gene TRBJ1-1, with D uncertain. The length of the CDR3 is 15 residues. V lost 5 bases, J lost 0 bases, and 13 bases lay in between. The germline V gene encodes CDR1 SEHNR and CDR2 FQNEAQ (reference sequence). For the CDR3, the DNA is TGTGCCAGCAGCCTCGAGCTGGGAATGAACACTGAAGCTTTCTTT. This gives the protein CASSLELGMNTEAFF.

This chain joins TRBV20-1 and TRBJ1-5; D gene unclear. In germline, CDR1 is DFQATT, CDR2 SNEGSKA (reference sequence). CDR3 size: 14 residues. Trimming removed 3 bases from V and 3 bases from J, with 12 bases in between. DNA of the CDR3: TGCAGTGCTAGTGTGGGTCAGTACAATCAGCCCCAGCATTTT. This codes for CSASVGQYNQPQHF.